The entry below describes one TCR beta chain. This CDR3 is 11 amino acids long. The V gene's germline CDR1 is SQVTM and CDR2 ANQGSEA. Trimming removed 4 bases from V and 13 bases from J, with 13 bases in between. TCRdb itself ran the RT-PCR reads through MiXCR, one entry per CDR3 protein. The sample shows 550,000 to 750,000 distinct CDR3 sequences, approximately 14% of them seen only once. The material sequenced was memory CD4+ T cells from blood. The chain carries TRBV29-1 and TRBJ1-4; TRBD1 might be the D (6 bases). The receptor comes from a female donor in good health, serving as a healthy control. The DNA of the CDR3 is TGCAGCGTTGGGGGGGGGGCAGGACTGTTTTTT. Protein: CSVGGGAGLFF.